Described below is a single T cell receptor beta chain sequence and its context. Its antigen specificity is not known. No base qualities exist here, and no much larger clone lies one base off it. Thawed PBMCs were FACS-sorted into unstimulated Tregs (CD4+CD25+CD127-), CD4+ non-Tregs (CD4+CD25-), CD4 cells and CD8 cells. Healthy control blood came either as purchased buffy coats or from healthy volunteers. Healthy control blood was processed by Ficoll density gradient to PBMCs and cryopreserved; patient PBMCs were collected before and after transplant. This entry comes from a study of Tregs in tolerant kidney transplant recipients (dated by TCRdb to the late 2010s). Regarding the research as a whole: The study applied TCRbeta sequencing to find donor-specific regulatory T cells before combined kidney and bone marrow transplantation and then followed those same cells after transplant. TCRbeta repertoire sequencing was used in a few healthy controls to compare several ways of expanding Tregs specific for an allogeneic donor. The research as a whole found: Expanding Tregs with activated donor B cells appeared to identify the most biologically relevant and donor-specific TCRbeta repertoire. The study was constrained by small patient numbers, and validation of the findings is required in larger populations and under other immunosuppression protocols. Biological reproducibility was not directly assessed, although technical replication error appeared to be minimal.

The cysteine opens and the phenylalanine closes a CDR3 of 12 amino acids. The sequence is cut down to CDR3 DNA, 36 bases in frame from base 1. The germline V gene (reference sequence) yields LNHDA for CDR1 and SQIVND for CDR2. V lost 5 bases and J lost 0 bases; the stretch between them is 3 bases long. For TCRbeta CDR3 sequencing, genomic DNA from the sorted cells was extracted using the QIAGEN DNeasy Blood and Tissue Kit. High-throughput TCRbeta CDR3 sequencing was carried out commercially through immunoSEQ, with PCR amplification with bias correction and internal controls included. The paper's processing steps were these. Unique productive TCRbeta sequences were defined by CDR3 nucleotide sequence where primers matched, and otherwise by CDR3 amino acid sequence together with Vbeta and Jbeta genes. To correct for sorting error, sequences found in more than one sorted population at a frequency ratio of 2:1 or less were discarded, and the remaining shared sequences were assigned to the population with the higher frequency. Donor-reactive sequences were defined as at least 5-fold expanded in CFSE-low cells versus unstimulated cells, with frequency of at least 0.01% in CFSE-low cells. Jensen-Shannon divergence calculated on the top 100 TCRbeta sequences ranked by frequency was used to measure repertoire divergence. When a sample had multiple sequencing runs, each run was corrected for sorting error separately and the runs were then pooled. The table comes from immuneACCESS by way of TCRdb, which keeps in-frame sequences with V and J called. Part of the clones is missing from these tables; in studies checked, under half for an unresolved V gene and the rest for unknown reasons. That table is the source of V, J and clone size, and D and trimming were worked out from the DNA. The sample yields hundreds of thousands of clones; around 81% were counted once. The top ten clones comprise less than 0.75% of the sample.

Sequencing was carried out using CD4+ T cells from blood. The sequence was collected from a human donor in good health. The V and J genes are TRBV19 and TRBJ2-3, with the D gene not clear enough to name. The CDR3 amino acid sequence is: CASSHSTDTQYF. The DNA sequence reads TGTGCCAGTAGTCACAGCACAGATACGCAGTATTTT.